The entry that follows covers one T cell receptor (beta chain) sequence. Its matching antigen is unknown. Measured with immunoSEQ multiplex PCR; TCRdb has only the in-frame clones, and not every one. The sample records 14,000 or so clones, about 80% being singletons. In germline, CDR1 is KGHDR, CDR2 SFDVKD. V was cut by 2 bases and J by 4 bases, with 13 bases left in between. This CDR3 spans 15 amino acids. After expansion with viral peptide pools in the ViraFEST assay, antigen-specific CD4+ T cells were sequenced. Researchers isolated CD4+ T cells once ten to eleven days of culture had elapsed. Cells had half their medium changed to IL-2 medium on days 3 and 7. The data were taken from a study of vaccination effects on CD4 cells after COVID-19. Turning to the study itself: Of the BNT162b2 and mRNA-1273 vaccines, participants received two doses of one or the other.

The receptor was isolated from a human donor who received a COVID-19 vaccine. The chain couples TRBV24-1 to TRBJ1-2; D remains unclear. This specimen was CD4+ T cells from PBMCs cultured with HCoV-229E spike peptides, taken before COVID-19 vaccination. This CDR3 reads CATSDSRTGIYGYTF. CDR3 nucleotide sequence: TGTGCCACCAGTGATTCTCGGACCGGAATCTATGGCTACACCTTC.